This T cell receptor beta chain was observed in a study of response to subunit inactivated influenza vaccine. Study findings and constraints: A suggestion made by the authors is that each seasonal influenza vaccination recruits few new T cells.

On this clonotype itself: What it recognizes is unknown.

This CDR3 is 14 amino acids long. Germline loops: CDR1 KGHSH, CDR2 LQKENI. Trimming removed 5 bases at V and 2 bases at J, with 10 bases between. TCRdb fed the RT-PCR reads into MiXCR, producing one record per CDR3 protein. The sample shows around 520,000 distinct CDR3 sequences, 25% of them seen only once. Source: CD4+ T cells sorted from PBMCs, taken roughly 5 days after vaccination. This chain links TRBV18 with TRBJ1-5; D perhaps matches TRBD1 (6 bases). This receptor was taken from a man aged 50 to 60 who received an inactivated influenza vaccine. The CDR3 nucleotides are TGTGCCAGCTCAAAAGGGGGGGGCAATCAGCCCCAGCATTTT. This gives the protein CASSKGGGNQPQHF.